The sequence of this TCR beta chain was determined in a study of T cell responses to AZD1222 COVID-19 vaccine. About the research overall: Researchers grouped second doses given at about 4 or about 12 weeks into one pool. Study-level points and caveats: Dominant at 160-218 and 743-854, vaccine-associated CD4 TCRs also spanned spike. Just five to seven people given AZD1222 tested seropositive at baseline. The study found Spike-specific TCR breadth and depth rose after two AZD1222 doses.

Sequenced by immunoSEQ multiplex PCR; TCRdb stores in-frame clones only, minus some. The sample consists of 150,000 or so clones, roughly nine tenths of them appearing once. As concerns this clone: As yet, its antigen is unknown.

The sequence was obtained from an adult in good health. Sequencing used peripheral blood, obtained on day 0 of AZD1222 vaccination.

The CDR3 is CASSLNLQETQYF. The CDR3 DNA is TGTGCCAGCAGCTTAAACCTTCAAGAGACCCAGTACTTC. J is TRBJ2-5 and V is TRBV7-8; D gene ambiguous. V was clipped by 2 bases and J by 2 bases, with 6 bases between them. Per germline, CDR1 SGHVS and CDR2 FQNEAQ. This CDR3 is 13 amino acids long. The full variable domain, with the rest looked up from reference TRBV7-8 and TRBJ2-5, is GAGVSQSPRYKVAKRGQDVALRCDPISGHVSLFWYQQALGQGPEFLTYFQNEAQLDKSGLPSDRFFAERPEGSVSTLKIQRTQQEDSAVYLCASSLNLQETQYFGPGTRLLVL.